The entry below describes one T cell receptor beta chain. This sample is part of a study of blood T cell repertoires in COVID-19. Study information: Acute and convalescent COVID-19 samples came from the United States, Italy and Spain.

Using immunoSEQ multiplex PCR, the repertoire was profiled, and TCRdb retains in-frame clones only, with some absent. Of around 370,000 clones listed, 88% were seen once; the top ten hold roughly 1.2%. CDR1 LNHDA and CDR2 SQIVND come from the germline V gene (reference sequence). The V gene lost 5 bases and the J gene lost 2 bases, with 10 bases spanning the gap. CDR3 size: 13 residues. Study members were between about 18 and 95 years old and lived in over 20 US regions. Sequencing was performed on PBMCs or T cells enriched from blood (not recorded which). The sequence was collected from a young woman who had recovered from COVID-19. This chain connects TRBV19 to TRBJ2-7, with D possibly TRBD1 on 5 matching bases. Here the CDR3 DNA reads TGTGCCAGTAGTCCATCGACAGCCTACGAGCAGTACTTC. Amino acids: CASSPSTAYEQYF.